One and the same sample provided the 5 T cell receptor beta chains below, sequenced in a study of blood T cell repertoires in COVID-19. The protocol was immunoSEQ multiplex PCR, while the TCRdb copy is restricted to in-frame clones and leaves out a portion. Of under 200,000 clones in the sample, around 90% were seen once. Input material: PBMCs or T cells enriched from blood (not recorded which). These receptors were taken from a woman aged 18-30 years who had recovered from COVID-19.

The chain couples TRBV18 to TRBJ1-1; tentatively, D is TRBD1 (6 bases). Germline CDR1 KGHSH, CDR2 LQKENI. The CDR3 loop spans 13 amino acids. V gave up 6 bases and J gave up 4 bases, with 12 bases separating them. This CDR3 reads CASSLGGVTEAFF. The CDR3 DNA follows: TGTGCCAGCTCTCTAGGGGGGGTCACTGAAGCTTTCTTT.

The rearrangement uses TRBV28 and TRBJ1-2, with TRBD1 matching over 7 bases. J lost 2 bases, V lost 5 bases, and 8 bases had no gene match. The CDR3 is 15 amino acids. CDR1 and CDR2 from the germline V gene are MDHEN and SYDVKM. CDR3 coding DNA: TGTGCCAGCAGTATTCCTCCGACAGGGAACTATGGCTACACCTTC. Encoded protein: CASSIPPTGNYGYTF.

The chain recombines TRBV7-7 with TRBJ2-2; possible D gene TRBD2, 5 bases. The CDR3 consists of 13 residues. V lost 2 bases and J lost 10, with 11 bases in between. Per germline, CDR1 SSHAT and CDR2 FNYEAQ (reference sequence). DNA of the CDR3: TGTGCCAGCAGCTTATGGTCCGGGGAGGAGCTGTTTTTT. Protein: CASSLWSGEELFF.

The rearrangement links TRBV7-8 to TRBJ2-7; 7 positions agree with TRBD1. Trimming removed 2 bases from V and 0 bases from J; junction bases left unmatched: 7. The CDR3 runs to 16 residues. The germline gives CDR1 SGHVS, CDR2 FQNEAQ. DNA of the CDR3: TGTGCCAGCAGCTTATGGTCGACAGGGACCTCCTACGAGCAGTACTTC. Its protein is CASSLWSTGTSYEQYF. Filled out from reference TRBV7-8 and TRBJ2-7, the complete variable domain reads GAGVSQSPRYKVAKRGQDVALRCDPISGHVSLFWYQQALGQGPEFLTYFQNEAQLDKSGLPSDRFFAERPEGSVSTLKIQRTQQEDSAVYLCASSLWSTGTSYEQYFGPGTRLTVT.

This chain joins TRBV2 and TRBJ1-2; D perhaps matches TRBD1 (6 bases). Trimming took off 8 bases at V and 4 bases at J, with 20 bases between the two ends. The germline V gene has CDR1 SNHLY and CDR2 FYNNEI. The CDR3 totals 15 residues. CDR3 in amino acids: CASPESEQGRYGYTF. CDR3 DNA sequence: TGTGCCAGCCCCGAAAGCGAACAGGGCCGCTATGGCTACACCTTC.